This T cell receptor beta chain was captured by sequencing in a study of PD-1 blockade in classical Hodgkin lymphoma. Findings and limits, study-wide: At baseline, newly diagnosed patients reportedly showed less TCR diversity than healthy donors. Exclusion removed patients who began nivolumab under 1 year after ASCT. Complete responders showed a baseline diversity that resembled the diversity of newly diagnosed patients.

Remarks on this clone: Its antigen is undetermined.

Every patient had relapsed following autologous stem cell transplantation, and cohorts differed in brentuximab vedotin exposure. Progressive disease, partial response or complete response was each patient's best response. TCRdb's table, derived via immunoSEQ multiplex PCR, lists solely in-frame clones and lacks some. Counted here are tens of thousands of clones, less than 90% occurring once; the ten biggest clones make up under 25%. Germline V gene data show CDR1 as SGHNT and CDR2 as YENEEA. V shed 1 base and J shed 6 bases, with 19 bases lying between them. The CDR3 runs 16 residues. The chain recombines TRBV11-3 with TRBJ2-7; maybe TRBD2 (7 bases). This TCR came from a human donor with classical Hodgkin lymphoma. This sample comprised peripheral blood mononuclear cells (PBMCs), obtained before the second cycle of nivolumab. CDR3 sequence (DNA): TGTGCCAGCAGCTTAGTCCTGGGGAGGGCAGGGGCCGAGCAGTACTTC. This sequence encodes CASSLVLGRAGAEQYF.